The 7 T cell receptor beta chains listed next were all sequenced from one sample in a study of technical replicates of blood from a few donors. Using immunoSEQ multiplex PCR, the repertoire was profiled, and TCRdb retains in-frame clones only, with some absent. The sample consists of tens of thousands of clones, less than 99% of them appearing once. The sample consisted of T cells isolated from PBMCs. All receptors derive from a human donor in good health.

This sequence joins TRBV5-4 and TRBJ2-3; D not certain. CDR1 is SGHNT, CDR2 YYREEE, per germline (reference sequence). The V end was cut by 2 bases, the J end by 1 base, with 11 bases between. This CDR3 contains 15 residues. In DNA form, the CDR3 reads TGTGCCAGCAGCTTAACAGCCCCCGGCACAGATACGCAGTATTTT. Its translation is CASSLTAPGTDTQYF.

The gene calls are TRBV28 and TRBJ1-1; a weak D match, TRBD1 (5 bases). This CDR3 has 14 amino acids. V lost 5 bases and J lost 6, with 16 bases in between. Germline V gives CDR1 MDHEN, CDR2 SYDVKM. The CDR3 nucleotides are TGTGCCAGCAGTCCCCCTTCCGGAGGGGCTGAAGCTTTCTTT. Protein: CASSPPSGGAEAFF. Combining the CDR3 with reference TRBV28 and TRBJ1-1 gives the whole variable domain DVKVTQSSRYLVKRTGEKVFLECVQDMDHENMFWYRQDPGLGLRLIYFSYDVKMKEKGDIPEGYSVSREKKERFSLILESASTNQTSMYLCASSPPSGGAEAFFGQGTRLTVV.

This chain connects TRBV6-1 to TRBJ2-3; the D gene is possibly TRBD2 (5 bases). Germline values: CDR1 MNHNS, CDR2 SASEGT. The CDR3 spans 16 residues. Trimming left V 2 bases short and J 2 bases short, with 14 bases between. CDR3 DNA: TGTGCCAGCAGTGAAACCTTCTACGGGGTCACAGATACGCAGTATTTT. It codes for CASSETFYGVTDTQYF.

V gene TRBV7-8 combines with J gene TRBJ2-1; no clear D gene. Trimming cost V 6 bases and J 10 bases, with 10 bases left between them. Germline CDR1 is SGHVS and CDR2 is FQNEAQ. The CDR3 consists of 11 residues. This CDR3 is CASSSLVEQFF. For the CDR3, the DNA is TGTGCCAGCAGTTCTCTTGTGGAGCAGTTCTTC.

The chain uses TRBV30 and TRBJ2-7; TRBD1 matches 9 bases. Trimming at V came to 0 bases and at J to 3 bases, leaving 6 bases not matched to a gene. The CDR3 is 15 residues long. Germline V gives CDR1 GTSNPN, CDR2 SVGIG (reference sequence). The CDR3 protein is CAWSVGTGIIYEQYF. The DNA of the CDR3 is TGTGCCTGGAGTGTAGGGACAGGGATAATCTACGAGCAGTACTTC.

The chain is built from TRBV5-1 and TRBJ2-3; 10 bases line up with TRBD2. Trimming at V came to 9 bases and at J to 2 bases, leaving 9 bases not matched to a gene. Germline lookup yields CDR1 SGHRS and CDR2 YFSETQ. This CDR3 spans 15 amino acids. CDR3 nucleotides: TGCGCCACCCAAGAGCGGGAGGGTCCCACAGATACGCAGTATTTT. It specifies CATQEREGPTDTQYF.

This chain uses TRBV6-5 with TRBJ2-7; no reliable D call. The CDR3 loop spans 13 amino acids. Germline CDR1 is MNHEY and CDR2 is SVGAGI. V lost 6 bases to trimming and J lost 0 bases, with 9 bases between them. CDR3 DNA: TGTGCCAGCAGCTCCTCTTTCTCCTACGAGCAGTACTTC. It is translated as CASSSSFSYEQYF.